A selection of T cell receptor beta chains follows, all from one sample in a study of blood T cells in healthy people across ages. TCRdb passed the 5' RACE reads through MiXCR, listing each CDR3 protein once. The sample lists about 1,500,000 distinct CDR3 sequences, about 40% occurring once. The sample taken for sequencing was blood. All receptors come from a woman younger than 30 in good health. Each CDR3 is given with its conserved first and last residue. The D gene is left open where the match is weak. The listing skips clone size in some rows; elsewhere it reads once, few, many or a size class.

clone size,J gene,V gene,D gene,CDR3 DNA,CDR3 protein
.,TRBJ2-1,TRBV20-1,TRBD2,TGCAGTGCTAATAAGCCGACTAGCGGGGAGGGCGGGGAGCAGTTCTTC,CSANKPTSGEGGEQFF
.,TRBJ1-6,TRBV7-2,.,TGTGCCAGCAGCTTAGTGGCCCAGGGCGGCTCACCCCTCCACTTT,CASSLVAQGGSPLHF
few,TRBJ2-7,TRBV10-3,.,TGTGCCATCAGTGAAGGGGGGGACAATGAGCAGTACTTC,CAISEGGDNEQYF
.,TRBJ2-5,TRBV20-1,.,TGCAGTGCTAGTGGAGGAGGGGGGCCCCAAGAGACCCAGTACTTC,CSASGGGGPQETQYF
.,TRBJ1-2,TRBV27,.,TGTGCCAGCAGTTCCCGACCGTCCCACTATGGCTACACCTTC,CASSSRPSHYGYTF
.,TRBJ2-3,TRBV28,.,TGTGCCAGCCTTGGGCCGGATACGCAGTATTTT,CASLGPDTQYF
.,TRBJ2-1,TRBV4-1,TRBD2,TGCGCCAGCAGCCAATCTCCTGTGCTAGCGGATTACAATGAGCAGTTCTTC,CASSQSPVLADYNEQFF
.,TRBJ1-2,TRBV14,TRBD1,TGTGCCAGCAGCGGGAGGGACAGCTTCTATGGCTACACCTTC,CASSGRDSFYGYTF
.,TRBJ1-6,TRBV12-1,.,TGTGCCAGCAACTCCGGGACAGTACCACCATCACCCATCTCCCTTAAAAATTCACCCCTCCACTTT,CASNSGTVPPSPISLKNSPLHF
.,TRBJ2-7,TRBV11-3,TRBD2,TGTGCCAGCAGCTTACGGGGGGGCTCCAATGAGCAGTACTTC,CASSLRGGSNEQYF
many,TRBJ2-7,TRBV4-2,TRBD2,TGTGCCAGCAGCTCCCCTAGCGGGGCGACCTACGAGCAGTACTTC,CASSSPSGATYEQYF
.,TRBJ2-3,TRBV5-1,.,TGCGCCAGCAGCATAATCCTAGGCGGCCAAACAGGTACGCAGTATTTT,CASSIILGGQTGTQYF
.,TRBJ2-5,TRBV5-5,TRBD1,TGTGCCAGCAGCTCACGGACAGGGGGTGATGGGACCCAGTACTTC,CASSSRTGGDGTQYF
few,TRBJ2-7,TRBV6-5,.,TGTGCCAGCAGTTACAGCGCTGCTTTGTACGAGCAGTACTTC,CASSYSAALYEQYF
.,TRBJ2-1,TRBV7-9,.,TGTGCCAGCAGCATTTTAGACGTCGGCGGTGAGCAGTTCTTC,CASSILDVGGEQFF
.,TRBJ1-2,TRBV6-1,.,TGTGCCAGCAGTGAAGCGCATGGGGACGGCTACACCTTC,CASSEAHGDGYTF
.,TRBJ2-2,TRBV10-3,.,TGTGCCATCAGTGGGGCCGGGGAGCTGTTTTTT,CAISGAGELFF
few,TRBJ2-3,TRBV27,.,TGTGCCAGCCTGGGACCACGCACAGATACGCAGTATTTT,CASLGPRTDTQYF
.,TRBJ1-1,TRBV12-3/TRBV12-4,.,TGTGCCAGCATGTCCGCGGGGGCGAACACTGAAGCTTTCTTT,CASMSAGANTEAFF
.,TRBJ2-7,TRBV20-1,TRBD2,TGCAGTGCAAAAACTAGCGGGAGCTCCTACGAGCAGTACTTC,CSAKTSGSSYEQYF
.,TRBJ2-7,TRBV20-1,TRBD1,TGCAGTGCAATGACCGGGACAGGGGGAATCGAGCAGTACTTC,CSAMTGTGGIEQYF
.,TRBJ2-6,TRBV7-2,.,TGTGCCAGCAGCTTAGTCGCTGTGGGGGCCAACGTCCTGACTTTC,CASSLVAVGANVLTF
.,TRBJ2-7,TRBV4-2,.,TGTGCCAGCAGCCAAGAACGCGGGAACTCCTACGAGCAGTACTTC,CASSQERGNSYEQYF
few,TRBJ2-1,TRBV9,TRBD2,TGTGCCAGCAGCGTAGGTTCTAGCGGCATGAATGAGCAGTTCTTC,CASSVGSSGMNEQFF
.,TRBJ2-2,TRBV12-5,TRBD1,TGTGCTAGTGGTCTAACAGGGGGCACCGGGGAGCTGTTTTTT,CASGLTGGTGELFF
.,TRBJ1-2,TRBV6-6,TRBD1,TGTGCCAGCAGTCCTTTTTCAAACAGGGGCAGAGATGGCTACACCTTC,CASSPFSNRGRDGYTF